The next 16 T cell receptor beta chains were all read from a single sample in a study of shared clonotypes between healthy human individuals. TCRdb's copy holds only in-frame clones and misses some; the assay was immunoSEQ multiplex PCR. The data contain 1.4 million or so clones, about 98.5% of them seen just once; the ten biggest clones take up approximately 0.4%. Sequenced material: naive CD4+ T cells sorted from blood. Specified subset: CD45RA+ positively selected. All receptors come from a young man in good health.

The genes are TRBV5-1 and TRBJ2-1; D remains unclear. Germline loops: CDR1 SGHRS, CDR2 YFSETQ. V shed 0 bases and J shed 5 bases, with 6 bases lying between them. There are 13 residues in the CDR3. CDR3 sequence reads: CASSLEANNEQFF. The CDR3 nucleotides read TGCGCCAGCAGCTTGGAGGCAAACAATGAGCAGTTCTTC.

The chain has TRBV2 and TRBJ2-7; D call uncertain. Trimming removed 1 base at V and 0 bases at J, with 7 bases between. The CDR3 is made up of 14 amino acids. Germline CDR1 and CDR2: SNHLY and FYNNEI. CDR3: CASSEGGSSYEQYF. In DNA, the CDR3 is TGTGCCAGCAGTGAAGGTGGTAGCTCCTACGAGCAGTACTTC.

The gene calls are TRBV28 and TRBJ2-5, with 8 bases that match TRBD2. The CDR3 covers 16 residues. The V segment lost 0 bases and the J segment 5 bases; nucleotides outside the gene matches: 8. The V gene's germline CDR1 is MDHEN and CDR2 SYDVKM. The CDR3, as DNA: TGTGCCAGCAGTTTATGGAGCGGGAGTCTTGGGGAGACCCAGTACTTC. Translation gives CASSLWSGSLGETQYF.

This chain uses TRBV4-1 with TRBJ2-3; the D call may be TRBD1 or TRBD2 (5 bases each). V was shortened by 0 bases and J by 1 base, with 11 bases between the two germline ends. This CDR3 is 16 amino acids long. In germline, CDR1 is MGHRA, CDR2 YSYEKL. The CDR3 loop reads CASSQDSGLGTDTQYF. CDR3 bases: TGCGCCAGCAGCCAAGATTCGGGGCTTGGCACAGATACGCAGTATTTT.

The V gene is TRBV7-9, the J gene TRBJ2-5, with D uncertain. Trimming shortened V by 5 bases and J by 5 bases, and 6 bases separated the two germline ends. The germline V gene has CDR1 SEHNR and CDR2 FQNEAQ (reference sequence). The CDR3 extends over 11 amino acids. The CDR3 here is CASSNSETQYF. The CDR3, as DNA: TGTGCCAGCAGCAATTCGGAGACCCAGTACTTC.

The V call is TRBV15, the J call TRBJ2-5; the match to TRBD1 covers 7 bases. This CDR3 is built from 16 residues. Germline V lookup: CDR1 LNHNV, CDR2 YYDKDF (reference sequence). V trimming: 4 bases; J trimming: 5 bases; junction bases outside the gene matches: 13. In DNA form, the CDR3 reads TGTGCCACCAGCACTACCCAGGGGGAGAGGGGCGAGACCCAGTACTTC. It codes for CATSTTQGERGETQYF.

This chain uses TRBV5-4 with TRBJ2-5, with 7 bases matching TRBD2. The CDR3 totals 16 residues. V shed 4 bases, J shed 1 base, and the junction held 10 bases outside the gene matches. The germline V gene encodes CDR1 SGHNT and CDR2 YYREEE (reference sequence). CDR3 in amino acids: CASSPLASGVQETQYF. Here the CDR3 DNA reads TGTGCCAGCAGCCCACTAGCGTCGGGGGTCCAAGAGACCCAGTACTTC.

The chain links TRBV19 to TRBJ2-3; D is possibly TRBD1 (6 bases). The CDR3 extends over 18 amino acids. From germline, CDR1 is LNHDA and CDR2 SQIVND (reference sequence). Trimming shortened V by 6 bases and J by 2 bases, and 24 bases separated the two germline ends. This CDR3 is CASRVPGQFRTYTDTQYF. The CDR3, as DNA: TGTGCCAGTAGAGTCCCGGGACAATTTCGGACTTACACAGATACGCAGTATTTT.

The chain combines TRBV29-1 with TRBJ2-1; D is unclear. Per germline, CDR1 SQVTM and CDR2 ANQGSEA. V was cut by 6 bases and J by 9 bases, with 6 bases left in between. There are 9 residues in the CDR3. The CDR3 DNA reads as TGCAGCGTGGGGTCTGAGCAGTTCTTC. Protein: CSVGSEQFF.

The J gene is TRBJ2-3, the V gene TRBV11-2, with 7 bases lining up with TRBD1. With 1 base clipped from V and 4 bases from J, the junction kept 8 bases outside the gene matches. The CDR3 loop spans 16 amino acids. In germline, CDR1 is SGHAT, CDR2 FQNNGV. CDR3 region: CASSLVRAGGPDTQYF. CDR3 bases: TGTGCCAGCAGCTTAGTCCGGGCAGGGGGTCCAGATACGCAGTATTTT.

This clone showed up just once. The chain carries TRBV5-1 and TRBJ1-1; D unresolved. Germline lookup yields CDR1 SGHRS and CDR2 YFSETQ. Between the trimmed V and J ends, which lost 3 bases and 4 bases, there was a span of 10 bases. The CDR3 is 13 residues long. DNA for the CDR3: TGCGCCAGCAGCTCCGTGGGAACCACTGAAGCTTTCTTT. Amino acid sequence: CASSSVGTTEAFF.

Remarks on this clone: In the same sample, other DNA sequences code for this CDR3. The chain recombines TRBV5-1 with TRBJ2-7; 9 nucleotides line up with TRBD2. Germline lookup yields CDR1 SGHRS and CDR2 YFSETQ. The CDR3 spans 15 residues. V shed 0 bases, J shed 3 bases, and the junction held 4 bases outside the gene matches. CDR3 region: CASSLGGSGSYEQYF. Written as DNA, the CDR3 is TGCGCCAGCAGCTTGGGAGGTAGCGGGAGCTACGAGCAGTACTTC.

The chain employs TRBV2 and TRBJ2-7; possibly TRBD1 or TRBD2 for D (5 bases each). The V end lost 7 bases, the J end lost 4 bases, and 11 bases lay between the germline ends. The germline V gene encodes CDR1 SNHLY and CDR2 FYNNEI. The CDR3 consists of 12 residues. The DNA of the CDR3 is TGTGCCAGCAAACTAGAGGGGTACGAGCAGTACTTC. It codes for CASKLEGYEQYF. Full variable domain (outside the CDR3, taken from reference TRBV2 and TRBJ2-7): EPEVTQTPSHQVTQMGQEVILRCVPISNHLYFYWYRQILGQKVEFLVSFYNNEISEKSEIFDDQFSVERPDGSNFTLKIRSTKLEDSAMYFCASKLEGYEQYFGPGTRLTVT.

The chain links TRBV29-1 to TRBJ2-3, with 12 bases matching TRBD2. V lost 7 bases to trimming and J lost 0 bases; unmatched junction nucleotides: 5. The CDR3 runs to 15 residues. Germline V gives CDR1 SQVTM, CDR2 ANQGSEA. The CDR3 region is CSARTSGVSTDTQYF. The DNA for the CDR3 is TGCAGCGCCCGGACTAGCGGGGTTAGCACAGATACGCAGTATTTT.

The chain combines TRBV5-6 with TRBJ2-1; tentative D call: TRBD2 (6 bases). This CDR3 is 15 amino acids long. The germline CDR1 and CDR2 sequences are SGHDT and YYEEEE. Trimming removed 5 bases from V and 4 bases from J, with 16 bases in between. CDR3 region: CASRSDYLLYNEQFF. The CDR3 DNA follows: TGTGCCAGCAGATCGGACTACCTCCTATACAATGAGCAGTTCTTC.

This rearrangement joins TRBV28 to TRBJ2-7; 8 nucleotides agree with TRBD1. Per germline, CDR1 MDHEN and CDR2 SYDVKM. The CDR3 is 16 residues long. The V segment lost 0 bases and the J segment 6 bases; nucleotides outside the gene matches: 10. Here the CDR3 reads CASSLWAGGAGGEQYF. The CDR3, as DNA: TGTGCCAGCAGTTTATGGGCAGGGGGCGCCGGGGGCGAGCAGTACTTC.